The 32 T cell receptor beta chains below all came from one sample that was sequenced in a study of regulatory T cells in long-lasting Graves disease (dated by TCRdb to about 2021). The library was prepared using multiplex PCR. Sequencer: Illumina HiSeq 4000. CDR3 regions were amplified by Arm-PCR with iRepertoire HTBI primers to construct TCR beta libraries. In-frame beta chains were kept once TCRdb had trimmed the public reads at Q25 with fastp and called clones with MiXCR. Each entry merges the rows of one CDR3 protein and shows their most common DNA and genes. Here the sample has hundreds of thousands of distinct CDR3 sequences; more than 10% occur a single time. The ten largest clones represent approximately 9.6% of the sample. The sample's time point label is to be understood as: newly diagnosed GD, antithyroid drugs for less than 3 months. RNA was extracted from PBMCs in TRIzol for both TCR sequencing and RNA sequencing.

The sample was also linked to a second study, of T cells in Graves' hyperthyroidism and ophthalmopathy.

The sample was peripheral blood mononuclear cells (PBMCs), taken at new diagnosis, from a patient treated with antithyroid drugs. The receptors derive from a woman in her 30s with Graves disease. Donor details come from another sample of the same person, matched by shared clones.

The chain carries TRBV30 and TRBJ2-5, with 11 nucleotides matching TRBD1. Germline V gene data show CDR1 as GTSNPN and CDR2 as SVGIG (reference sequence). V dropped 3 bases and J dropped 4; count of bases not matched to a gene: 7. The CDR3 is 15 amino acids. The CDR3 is CAWSATGTGGETQYF. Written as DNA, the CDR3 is TGTGCCTGGAGCGCCACCGGGACAGGGGGAGAGACCCAGTACTTC. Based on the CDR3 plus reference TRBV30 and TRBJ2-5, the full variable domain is SQTIHQWPATLVQPVGSPLSLECTVEGTSNPNLYWYRQAAGRGLQLLFYSVGIGQISSEVPQNLSASRPQDRQFILSSKKLLLSDSGFYLCAWSATGTGGETQYFGPGTRLLVL.

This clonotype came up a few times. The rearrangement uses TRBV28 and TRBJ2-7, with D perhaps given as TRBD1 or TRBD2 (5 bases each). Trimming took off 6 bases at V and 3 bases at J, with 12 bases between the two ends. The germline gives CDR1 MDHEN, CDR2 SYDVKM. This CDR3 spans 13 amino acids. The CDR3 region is CASSRDPGYEQYF. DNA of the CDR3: TGTGCCAGCAGCCGGGACCCAGGCTACGAGCAGTACTTC. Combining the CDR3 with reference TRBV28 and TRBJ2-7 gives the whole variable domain DVKVTQSSRYLVKRTGEKVFLECVQDMDHENMFWYRQDPGLGLRLIYFSYDVKMKEKGDIPEGYSVSREKKERFSLILESASTNQTSMYLCASSRDPGYEQYFGPGTRLTVT.

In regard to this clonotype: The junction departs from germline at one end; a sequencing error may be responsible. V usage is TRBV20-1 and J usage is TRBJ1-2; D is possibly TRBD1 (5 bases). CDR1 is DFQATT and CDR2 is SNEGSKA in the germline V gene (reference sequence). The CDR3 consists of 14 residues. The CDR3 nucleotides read TGCAGTGCTAGGGGACTGATGGAAGTGTATGACTACACCTTC. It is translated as CSARGLMEVYDYTF.

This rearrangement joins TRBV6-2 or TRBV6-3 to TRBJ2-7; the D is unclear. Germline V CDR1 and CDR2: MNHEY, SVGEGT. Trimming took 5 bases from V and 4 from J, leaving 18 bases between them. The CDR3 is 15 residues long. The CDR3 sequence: CASSEVGSFRYEQYF. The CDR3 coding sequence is TGTGCCAGCAGTGAAGTTGGTTCGTTTCGGTACGAGCAGTACTTC.

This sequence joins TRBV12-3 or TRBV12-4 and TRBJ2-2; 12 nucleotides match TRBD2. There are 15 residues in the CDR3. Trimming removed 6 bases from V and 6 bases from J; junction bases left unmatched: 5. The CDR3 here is CASSPSGRDPGELFF. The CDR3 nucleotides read TGTGCCAGCAGCCCTAGCGGGAGGGATCCCGGGGAGCTGTTTTTT.

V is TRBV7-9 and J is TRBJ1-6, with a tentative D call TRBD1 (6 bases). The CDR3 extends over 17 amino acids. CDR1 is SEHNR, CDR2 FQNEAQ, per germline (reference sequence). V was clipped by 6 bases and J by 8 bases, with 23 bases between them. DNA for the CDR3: TGTGCCAGCAGGCCCCGTCCCGGGACATTTCCTTATTCACCCCTCCACTTT. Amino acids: CASRPRPGTFPYSPLHF.

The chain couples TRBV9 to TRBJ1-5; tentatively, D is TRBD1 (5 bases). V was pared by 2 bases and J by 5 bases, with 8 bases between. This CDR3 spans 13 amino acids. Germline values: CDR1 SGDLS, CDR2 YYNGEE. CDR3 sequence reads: CASSVGPHQPQHF. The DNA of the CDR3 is TGTGCCAGCAGCGTGGGGCCGCATCAGCCCCAGCATTTT. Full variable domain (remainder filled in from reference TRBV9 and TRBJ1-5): DSGVTQTPKHLITATGQRVTLRCSPRSGDLSVYWYQQSLDQGLQFLIQYYNGEERAKGNILERFSAQQFPDLHSELNLSSLELGDSALYFCASSVGPHQPQHFGDGTRLSIL.

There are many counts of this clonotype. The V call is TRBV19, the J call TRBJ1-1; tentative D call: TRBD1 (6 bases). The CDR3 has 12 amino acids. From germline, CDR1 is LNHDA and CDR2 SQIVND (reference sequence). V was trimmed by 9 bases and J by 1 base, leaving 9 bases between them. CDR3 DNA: TGTGCCAGGAGGGACAAGAACACTGAAGCTTTCTTT. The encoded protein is CARRDKNTEAFF.

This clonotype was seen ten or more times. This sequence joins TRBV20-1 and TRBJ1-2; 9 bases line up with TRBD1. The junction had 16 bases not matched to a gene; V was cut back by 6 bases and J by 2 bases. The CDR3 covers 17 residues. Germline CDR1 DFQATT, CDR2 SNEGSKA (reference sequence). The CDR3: CSAAPLARDRENYGYTF. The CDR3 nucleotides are TGCAGTGCCGCGCCACTGGCGCGGGACAGGGAAAACTATGGCTACACCTTC.

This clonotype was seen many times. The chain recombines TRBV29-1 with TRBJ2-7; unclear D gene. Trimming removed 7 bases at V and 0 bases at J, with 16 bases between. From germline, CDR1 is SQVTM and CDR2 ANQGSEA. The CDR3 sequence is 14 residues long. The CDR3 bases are TGCAGCGCCCGCCTTGATTCGCTCTCCTACGAGCAGTACTTC. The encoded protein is CSARLDSLSYEQYF.

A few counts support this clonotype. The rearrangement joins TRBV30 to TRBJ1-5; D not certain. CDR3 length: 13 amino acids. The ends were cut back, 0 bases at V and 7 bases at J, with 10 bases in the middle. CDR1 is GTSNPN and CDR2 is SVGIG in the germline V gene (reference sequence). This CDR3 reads CAWSVRAGQPQHF. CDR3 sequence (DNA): TGTGCCTGGAGTGTACGGGCCGGCCAGCCCCAGCATTTT.

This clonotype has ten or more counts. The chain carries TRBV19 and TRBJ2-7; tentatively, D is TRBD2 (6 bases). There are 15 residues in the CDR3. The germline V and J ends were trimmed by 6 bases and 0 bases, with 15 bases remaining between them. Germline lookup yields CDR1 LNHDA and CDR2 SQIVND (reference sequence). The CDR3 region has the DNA TGTGCCAGTAGCATTGTCGGGGGAGACTCCTACGAGCAGTACTTC. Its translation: CASSIVGGDSYEQYF. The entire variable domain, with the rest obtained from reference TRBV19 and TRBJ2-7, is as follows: DGGITQSPKYLFRKEGQNVTLSCEQNLNHDAMYWYRQDPGQGLRLIYYSQIVNDFQKGDIAEGYSVSREKKESFPLTVTSAQKNPTAFYLCASSIVGGDSYEQYFGPGTRLTVT.

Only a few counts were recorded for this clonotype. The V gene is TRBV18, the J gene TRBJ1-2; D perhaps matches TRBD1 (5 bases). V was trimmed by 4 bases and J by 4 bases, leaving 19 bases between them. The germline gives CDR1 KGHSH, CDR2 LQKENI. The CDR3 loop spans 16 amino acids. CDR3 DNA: TGTGCCAGCTCACGCGACGGGGCAGCACCACCCTATGGCTACACCTTC. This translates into CASSRDGAAPPYGYTF.

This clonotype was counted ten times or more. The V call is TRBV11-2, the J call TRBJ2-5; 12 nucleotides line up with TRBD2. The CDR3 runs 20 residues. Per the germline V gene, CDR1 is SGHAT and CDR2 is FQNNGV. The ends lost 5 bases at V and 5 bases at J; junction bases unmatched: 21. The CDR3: CASSPRRRGLAGSGGETQYF. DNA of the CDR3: TGTGCCAGCAGCCCCCGCCGAAGGGGACTAGCGGGTTCGGGAGGGGAGACCCAGTACTTC.

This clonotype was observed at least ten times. The CDR3 loop is CSASSGGHSYEQYF. The DNA of the CDR3 is TGCAGTGCTAGTTCGGGGGGACACTCCTACGAGCAGTACTTC. The chain has TRBV20-1 and TRBJ2-7; tentative D call: TRBD2 (7 bases). Germline lookup yields CDR1 DFQATT and CDR2 SNEGSKA (reference sequence). The CDR3 length is 14 residues. Deletions cut 3 bases from V and 0 bases from J, with 12 bases between.

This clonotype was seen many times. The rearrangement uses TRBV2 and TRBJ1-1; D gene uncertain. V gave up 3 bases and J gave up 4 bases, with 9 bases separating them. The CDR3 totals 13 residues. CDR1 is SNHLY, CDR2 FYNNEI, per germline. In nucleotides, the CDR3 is TGTGCCAGCAGTGAGGAGGTAGTCACTGAAGCTTTCTTT. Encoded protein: CASSEEVVTEAFF.

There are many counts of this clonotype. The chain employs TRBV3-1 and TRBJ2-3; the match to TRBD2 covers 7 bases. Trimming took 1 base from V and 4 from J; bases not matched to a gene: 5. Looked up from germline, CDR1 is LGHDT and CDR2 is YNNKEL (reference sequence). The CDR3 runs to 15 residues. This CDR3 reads CASSQGAGEADTQYF. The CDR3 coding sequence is TGTGCCAGCAGCCAAGGGGCGGGAGAGGCAGATACGCAGTATTTT.

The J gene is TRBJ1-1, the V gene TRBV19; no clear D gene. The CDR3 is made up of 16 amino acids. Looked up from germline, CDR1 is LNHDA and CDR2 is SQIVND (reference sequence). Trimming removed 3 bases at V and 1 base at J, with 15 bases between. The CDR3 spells CASSILGFEGNTEAFF. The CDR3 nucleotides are TGTGCCAGTAGTATTTTGGGATTTGAAGGGAACACTGAAGCTTTCTTT. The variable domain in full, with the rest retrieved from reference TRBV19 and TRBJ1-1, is DGGITQSPKYLFRKEGQNVTLSCEQNLNHDAMYWYRQDPGQGLRLIYYSQIVNDFQKGDIAEGYSVSREKKESFPLTVTSAQKNPTAFYLCASSILGFEGNTEAFFGQGTRLTVV.

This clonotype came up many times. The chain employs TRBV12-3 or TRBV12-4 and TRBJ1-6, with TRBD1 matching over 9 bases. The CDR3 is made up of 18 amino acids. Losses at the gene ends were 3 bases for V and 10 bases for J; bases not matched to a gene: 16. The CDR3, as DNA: TGTGCCAGCAGTTTTTCGGTTCCAAGGACAGGGGTTTTGTCACCCCTCCACTTT. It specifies CASSFSVPRTGVLSPLHF.

The CDR3 reads CSASARTVFYEQFF. CDR3 coding DNA: TGCAGTGCTAGTGCCCGGACAGTCTTCTATGAGCAGTTCTTC. The rearrangement links TRBV20-1 to TRBJ2-1; the D gene is possibly TRBD1 (6 bases). V was trimmed by 3 bases and J by 8 bases, leaving 17 bases between them. Germline V gene sequence: CDR1 DFQATT, CDR2 SNEGSKA (reference sequence). The length of the CDR3 is 14 residues.

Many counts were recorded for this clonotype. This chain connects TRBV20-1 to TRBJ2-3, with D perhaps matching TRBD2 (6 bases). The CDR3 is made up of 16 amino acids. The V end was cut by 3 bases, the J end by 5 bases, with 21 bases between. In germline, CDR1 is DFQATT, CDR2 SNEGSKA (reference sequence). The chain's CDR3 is CSARLGRDFYQDTQYF. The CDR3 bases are TGCAGTGCTAGGCTCGGCCGGGACTTCTATCAAGATACGCAGTATTTT.

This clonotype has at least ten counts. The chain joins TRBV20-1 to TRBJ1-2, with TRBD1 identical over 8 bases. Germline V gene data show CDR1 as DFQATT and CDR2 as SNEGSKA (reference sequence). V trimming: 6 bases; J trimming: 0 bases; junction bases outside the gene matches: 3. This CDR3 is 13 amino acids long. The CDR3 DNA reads TGCAGTGCGAAACAGGGGGCTAACTATGGCTACACCTTC. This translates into CSAKQGANYGYTF.

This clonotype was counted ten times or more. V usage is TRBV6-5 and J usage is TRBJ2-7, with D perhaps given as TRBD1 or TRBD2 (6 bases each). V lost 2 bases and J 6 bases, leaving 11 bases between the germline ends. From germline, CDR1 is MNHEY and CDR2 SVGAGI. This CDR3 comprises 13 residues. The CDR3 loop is CASSYDGGPEQYF. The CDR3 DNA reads TGTGCCAGCAGTTACGATGGGGGGCCCGAGCAGTACTTC.

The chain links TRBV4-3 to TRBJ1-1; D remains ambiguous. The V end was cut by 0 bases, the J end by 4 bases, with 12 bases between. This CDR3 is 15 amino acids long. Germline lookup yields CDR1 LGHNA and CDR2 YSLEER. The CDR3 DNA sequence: TGCGCCAGCAGCCAAGATCAAAGACGGAGCACTGAAGCTTTCTTT. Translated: CASSQDQRRSTEAFF.

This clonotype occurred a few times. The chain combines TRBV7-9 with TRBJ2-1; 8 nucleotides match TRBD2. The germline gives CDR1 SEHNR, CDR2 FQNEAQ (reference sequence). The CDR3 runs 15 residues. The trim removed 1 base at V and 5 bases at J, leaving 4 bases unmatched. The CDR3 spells CASSLGLANHNEQFF. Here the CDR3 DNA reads TGTGCCAGCAGCTTAGGACTAGCGAACCACAATGAGCAGTTCTTC.

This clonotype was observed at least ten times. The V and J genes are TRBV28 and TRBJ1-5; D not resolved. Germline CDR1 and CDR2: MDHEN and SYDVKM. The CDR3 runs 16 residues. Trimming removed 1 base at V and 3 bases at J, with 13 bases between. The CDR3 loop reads CASSLLGGGANQPQHF. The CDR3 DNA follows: TGTGCCAGCAGTTTATTGGGCGGAGGAGCCAATCAGCCCCAGCATTTT.

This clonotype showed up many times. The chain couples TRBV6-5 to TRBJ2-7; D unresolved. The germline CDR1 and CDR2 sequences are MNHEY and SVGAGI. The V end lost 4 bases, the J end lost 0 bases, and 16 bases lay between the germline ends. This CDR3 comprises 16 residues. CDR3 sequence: CASSWGFWGSSYEQYF. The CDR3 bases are TGTGCCAGCAGTTGGGGATTTTGGGGAAGCTCCTACGAGCAGTACTTC.

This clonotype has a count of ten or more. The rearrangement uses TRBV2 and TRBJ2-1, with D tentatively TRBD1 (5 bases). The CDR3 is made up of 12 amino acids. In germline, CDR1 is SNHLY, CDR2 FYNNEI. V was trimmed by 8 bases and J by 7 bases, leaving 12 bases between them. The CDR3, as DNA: TGTGCCAGCCGCGAAAGGGGTAATGAGCAGTTCTTC. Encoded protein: CASRERGNEQFF.

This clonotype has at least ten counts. CDR3: CSVRGDTSSYEQYF. DNA of the CDR3: TGCAGCGTCCGGGGAGACACGAGCTCCTACGAGCAGTACTTC. The V gene is TRBV29-1, the J gene TRBJ2-7, with D possibly matching TRBD2 (5 bases). The germline CDR1 and CDR2 sequences are SQVTM and ANQGSEA. The CDR3 loop spans 14 amino acids. The V and J ends lost 6 bases and 0 bases respectively, with 15 bases between them.

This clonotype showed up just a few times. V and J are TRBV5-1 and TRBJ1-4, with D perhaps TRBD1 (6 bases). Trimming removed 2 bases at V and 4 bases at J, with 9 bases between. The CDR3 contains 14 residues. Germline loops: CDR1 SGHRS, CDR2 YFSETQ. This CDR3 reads CASSFDRNNEKLFF. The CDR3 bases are TGCGCCAGCAGCTTCGACAGGAATAATGAAAAACTGTTTTTT.

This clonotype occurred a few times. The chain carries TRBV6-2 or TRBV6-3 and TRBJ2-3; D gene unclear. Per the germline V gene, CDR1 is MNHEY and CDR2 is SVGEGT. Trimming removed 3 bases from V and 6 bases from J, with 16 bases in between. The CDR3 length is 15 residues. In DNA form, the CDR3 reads TGTGCCAGCAGTTATGTCGTGGACGTGGGGGATACGCAGTATTTT. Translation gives CASSYVVDVGDTQYF.

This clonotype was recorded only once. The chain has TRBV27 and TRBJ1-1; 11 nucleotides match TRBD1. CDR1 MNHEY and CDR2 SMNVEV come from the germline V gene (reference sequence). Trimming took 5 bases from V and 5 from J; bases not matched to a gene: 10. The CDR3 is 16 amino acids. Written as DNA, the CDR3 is TGTGCCAGCAGTAAGGGTAAGGGACAGGGGGAAACTGAAGCTTTCTTT. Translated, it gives CASSKGKGQGETEAFF.